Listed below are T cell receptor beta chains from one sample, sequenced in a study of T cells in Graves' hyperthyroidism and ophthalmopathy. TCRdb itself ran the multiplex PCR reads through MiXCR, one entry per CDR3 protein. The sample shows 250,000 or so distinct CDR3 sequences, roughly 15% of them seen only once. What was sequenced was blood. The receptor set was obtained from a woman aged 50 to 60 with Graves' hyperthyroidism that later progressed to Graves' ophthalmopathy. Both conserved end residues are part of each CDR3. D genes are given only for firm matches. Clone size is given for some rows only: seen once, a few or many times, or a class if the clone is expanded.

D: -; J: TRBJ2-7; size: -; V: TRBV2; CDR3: CASSPGEGTYEQYF; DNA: TGTGCCAGCAGCCCGGGAGAGGGGACCTACGAGCAGTACTTC
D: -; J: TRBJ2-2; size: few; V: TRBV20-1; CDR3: CSARDQRVTGELLF; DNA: TGCAGTGCTAGAGATCAACGGGTCACCGGGGAGCTGCTTTTT
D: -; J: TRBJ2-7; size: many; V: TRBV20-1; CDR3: CSARDSGKPYEQYF; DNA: TGCAGTGCTAGGGATTCCGGGAAACCCTACGAGCAGTACTTC
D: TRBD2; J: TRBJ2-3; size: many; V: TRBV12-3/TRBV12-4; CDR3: CASSLASGRPGTDTQYF; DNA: TGTGCCAGCAGTTTAGCGAGCGGGAGGCCGGGCACAGATACGCAGTATTTT
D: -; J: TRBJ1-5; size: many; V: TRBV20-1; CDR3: CSARPPGTPNQPQHF; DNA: TGCAGTGCTAGACCCCCTGGGACACCTAATCAGCCCCAGCATTTT
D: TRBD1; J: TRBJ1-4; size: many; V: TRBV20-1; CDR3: CSAPDRGHEKLFF; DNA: TGCAGTGCTCCAGACAGGGGGCATGAAAAACTGTTTTTT
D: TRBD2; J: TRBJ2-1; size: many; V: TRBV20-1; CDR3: CSARSGGRIDNEQFF; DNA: TGCAGTGCTAGGAGTGGCGGGAGGATTGACAATGAGCAGTTCTTC
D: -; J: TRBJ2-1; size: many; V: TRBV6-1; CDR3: CASSYGPPETSYNEQFF; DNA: TGTGCCAGCAGTTACGGCCCTCCGGAAACATCCTACAATGAGCAGTTCTTC
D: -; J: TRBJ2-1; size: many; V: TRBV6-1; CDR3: CSTTGASYNEQFF; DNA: TGTTCAACGACGGGTGCCTCCTACAATGAGCAGTTCTTC
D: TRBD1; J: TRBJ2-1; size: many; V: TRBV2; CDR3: CASKIPGQVNNEQFF; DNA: TGTGCCAGCAAGATCCCGGGACAGGTAAACAATGAGCAGTTCTTC
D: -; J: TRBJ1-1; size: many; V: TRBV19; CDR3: CASSLLSNTEAFF; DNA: TGTGCCAGTAGTTTACTGTCTAACACTGAAGCTTTCTTT
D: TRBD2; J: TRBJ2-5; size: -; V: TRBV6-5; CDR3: CASLRGREETQYF; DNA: TGTGCCAGCCTACGGGGGAGGGAAGAGACCCAGTACTTC
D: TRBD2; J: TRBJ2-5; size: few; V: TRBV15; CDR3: CATSRRLGGEETQYF; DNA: TGTGCCACCAGCCGACGCCTCGGGGGGGAAGAGACCCAGTACTTC
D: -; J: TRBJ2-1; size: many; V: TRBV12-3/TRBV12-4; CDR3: CASLGLAYNEQFF; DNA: TGTGCCAGCTTGGGACTGGCCTACAATGAGCAGTTCTTC
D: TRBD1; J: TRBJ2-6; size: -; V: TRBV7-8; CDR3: CASSQTRRQGGANVLTF; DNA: TGTGCCAGCAGCCAGACAAGGCGACAGGGAGGGGCCAACGTCCTGACTTTC
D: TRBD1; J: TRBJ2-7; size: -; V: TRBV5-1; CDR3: CASSLAQGVYYEQYF; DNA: TGCGCCAGCAGCTTGGCTCAGGGGGTTTATTACGAGCAGTACTTC
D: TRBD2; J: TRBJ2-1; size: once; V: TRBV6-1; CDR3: CASTGLAGAGEQFF; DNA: TGTGCCAGCACTGGACTAGCGGGAGCTGGTGAGCAGTTCTTC
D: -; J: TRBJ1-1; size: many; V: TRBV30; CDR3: CAWSLWGRDTEAFF; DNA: TGTGCCTGGAGTTTGTGGGGGAGGGACACTGAAGCTTTCTTT
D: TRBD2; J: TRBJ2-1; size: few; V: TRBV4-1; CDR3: CASSQVLAGANEQFF; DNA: TGCGCCAGCAGCCAAGTACTAGCGGGTGCCAATGAGCAGTTCTTC
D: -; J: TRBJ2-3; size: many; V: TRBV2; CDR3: CASSGSATDTQYF; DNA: TGTGCCAGCAGTGGATCGGCAACAGATACGCAGTATTTT
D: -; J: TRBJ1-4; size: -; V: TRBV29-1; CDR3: CSVGGWQATNEKLFF; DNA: TGCAGCGTTGGGGGATGGCAGGCAACTAATGAAAAACTGTTTTTT
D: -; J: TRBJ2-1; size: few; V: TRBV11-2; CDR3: CASQVDVTYNEQFF; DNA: TGTGCCAGCCAAGTGGACGTTACCTACAATGAGCAGTTCTTC
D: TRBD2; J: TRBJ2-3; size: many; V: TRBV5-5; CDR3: CASSRLATSTDTQYF; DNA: TGTGCCAGCAGCCGACTAGCGACTAGCACAGATACGCAGTATTTT
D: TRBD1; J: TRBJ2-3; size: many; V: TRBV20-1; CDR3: CSAPPQSSGGDTQYF; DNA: TGCAGTGCCCCACCCCAGTCCTCAGGGGGAGATACGCAGTATTTT
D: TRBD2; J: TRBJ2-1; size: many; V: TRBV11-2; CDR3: CASSYLAGGYNEQFF; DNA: TGTGCCAGCAGCTATCTAGCGGGAGGGTACAATGAGCAGTTCTTC
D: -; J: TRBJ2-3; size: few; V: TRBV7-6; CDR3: CASSLAPGSSTDTQYF; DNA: TGTGCCAGCAGCCTAGCCCCCGGGAGTAGCACAGATACGCAGTATTTT
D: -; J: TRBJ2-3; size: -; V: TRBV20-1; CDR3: CSATVGTGDTQYF; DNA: TGCAGTGCTACCGTCGGAACGGGAGATACGCAGTATTTT
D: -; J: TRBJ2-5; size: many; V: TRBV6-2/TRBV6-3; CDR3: CASSPGDRETQYF; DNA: TGTGCCAGCAGCCCAGGGGATCGAGAGACCCAGTACTTC
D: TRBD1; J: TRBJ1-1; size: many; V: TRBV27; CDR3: CASKTGGTEAFF; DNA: TGTGCCAGTAAGACAGGGGGCACTGAAGCTTTCTTT
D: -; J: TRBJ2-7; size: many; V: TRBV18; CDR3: CASSSARVGEQYF; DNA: TGTGCCAGCTCATCCGCCAGGGTGGGTGAGCAGTACTTC
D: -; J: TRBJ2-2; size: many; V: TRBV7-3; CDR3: CASKQAPSHGGELFF; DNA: TGTGCCAGCAAGCAGGCTCCCTCACATGGCGGGGAGCTGTTTTTT
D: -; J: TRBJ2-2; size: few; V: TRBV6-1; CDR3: CASSESYTSTGELFF; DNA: TGTGCCAGCAGTGAATCCTATACTAGTACCGGGGAGCTGTTTTTT
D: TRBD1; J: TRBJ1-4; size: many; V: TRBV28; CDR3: CASPDVGTEVTNEKLFF; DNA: TGTGCCAGCCCAGACGTCGGGACAGAAGTAACTAATGAAAAACTGTTTTTT
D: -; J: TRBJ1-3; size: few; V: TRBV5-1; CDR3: CASSLSNSGNTIYF; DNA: TGCGCCAGCAGCTTGTCAAACTCTGGAAACACCATATATTTT
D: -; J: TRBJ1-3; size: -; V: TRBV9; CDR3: CASSVDSYSGNTIYF; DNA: TGTGCCAGCAGCGTCGACAGTTACTCTGGAAACACCATATATTTT
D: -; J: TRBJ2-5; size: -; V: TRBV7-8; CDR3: CASNLQRVTETQYF; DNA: TGTGCCAGCAACCTTCAAAGGGTCACGGAGACCCAGTACTTC
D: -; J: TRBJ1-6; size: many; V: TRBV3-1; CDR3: CASSKQDSNSPLHF; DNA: TGTGCCAGCAGCAAACAGGACTCCAATTCACCCCTCCACTTT
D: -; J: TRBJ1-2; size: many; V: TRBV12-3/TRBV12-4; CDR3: CASSLGAGAAYGYTF; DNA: TGTGCCAGCAGTTTGGGGGCAGGGGCCGCCTATGGCTACACCTTC
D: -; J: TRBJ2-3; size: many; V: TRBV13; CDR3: CASSRDSVLADTQYF; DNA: TGTGCCAGCAGCCGAGACTCAGTCCTGGCAGATACGCAGTATTTT
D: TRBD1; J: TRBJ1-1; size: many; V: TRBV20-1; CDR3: CSAARDRLRNTEAFF; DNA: TGCAGTGCTGCCAGGGACAGGCTTAGGAACACTGAAGCTTTCTTT
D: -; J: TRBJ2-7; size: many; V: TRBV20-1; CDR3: CSARVTGRLREQYF; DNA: TGCAGTGCTAGAGTGACAGGGAGGCTCCGTGAGCAGTACTTC